The 24 T cell receptor beta chains listed next were all sequenced from one sample in a study of blood T cell repertoires in COVID-19. Sequenced by immunoSEQ multiplex PCR; TCRdb stores in-frame clones only, minus some. The sample includes 55,000 to 90,000 clones, approximately 86% of them seen just once. Sequencing was done on a sample of peripheral blood. The receptors come from a man between 70 and 80 years old with active COVID-19.

The CDR3 is CATSREGQGFYEQYF. The CDR3 nucleotides read TGTGCCACCAGCAGAGAAGGACAGGGCTTCTACGAGCAGTACTTC. J is TRBJ2-7 and V is TRBV15; 8 nucleotides align to TRBD1. The V and J ends lost 0 bases and 3 bases, in that order; junction bases with no gene match: 4. The CDR3 has 15 residues. Germline CDR1 reads LNHNV; CDR2 reads YYDKDF (reference sequence).

The rearrangement uses TRBV4-2 and TRBJ2-3; TRBD2 agrees at 8 bases. Trimming removed 0 bases from V and 3 bases from J; junction bases left unmatched: 8. The CDR3 covers 17 residues. Germline V gene lookup returns CDR1 LGHNA and CDR2 YNFKEQ. DNA for the CDR3: TGTGCCAGCAGCCAAGAGTTGGCGGGAGGATCGACAGATACGCAGTATTTT. Its translation is CASSQELAGGSTDTQYF.

This clone is medium-sized by share. Other DNA sequences in this sample translate to the same CDR3. V is TRBV6-5 and J is TRBJ1-1, with a possible D match to TRBD1 (6 bases). Between the trimmed V and J ends, which lost 4 bases and 6 bases, there was a span of 12 bases. Germline values: CDR1 MNHEY, CDR2 SVGAGI. CDR3 length: 13 amino acids. CDR3 DNA sequence: TGTGCCAGCAGTTCCCCGACAGGCGCTGAAGCTTTCTTT. The encoded protein is CASSSPTGAEAFF.

The chain carries TRBV25-1 and TRBJ2-7; the match to TRBD2 covers 8 bases. With 10 bases clipped from V and 3 bases from J, the junction kept 11 bases outside the gene matches. The V gene's germline CDR1 is MGHDK and CDR2 SYGVNS. The CDR3 covers 14 residues. CDR3 loop: CATRKTSGSYEQYF. The CDR3 DNA follows: TGTGCCACCCGAAAAACAAGCGGGAGCTACGAGCAGTACTTC.

There are a few counts of this clone. This chain connects TRBV12-5 to TRBJ1-2; no firm D call. The CDR3 is made up of 14 amino acids. CDR1 and CDR2 (germline): LGHNT, FRNRAP. Trimming shortened V by 0 bases and J by 7 bases, and 12 bases separated the two germline ends. CDR3 in DNA: TGTGCTAGTGGTTTGGTAGCGGGGTTGAGTGGCTACACCTTC. Translating it yields CASGLVAGLSGYTF.

The rearrangement links TRBV7-3 to TRBJ2-3, with TRBD1 as a possible D gene (5 bases). Germline assignment: CDR1 SGHTA and CDR2 FQGTGA. The CDR3 extends over 13 amino acids. V dropped 0 bases and J dropped 11 bases, with 12 bases sitting between them. CDR3: CASSLTKGRGQYF. The DNA for the CDR3 is TGTGCCAGCAGCTTAACGAAGGGGCGAGGGCAGTATTTT.

The chain has TRBV28 and TRBJ2-3; the match to TRBD1 covers 8 bases. CDR1 is MDHEN, CDR2 SYDVKM, per germline. The CDR3 extends over 17 amino acids. Trimming cost V 5 bases and J 1 base; bases outside gene matches: 11. This CDR3 reads CASSPPQGARGTDTQYF. The DNA of the CDR3 is TGTGCCAGCAGTCCCCCGCAGGGGGCGCGGGGCACAGATACGCAGTATTTT.

The chain couples TRBV7-2 to TRBJ2-3; TRBD2 aligns across 12 bases. After removal of 3 bases from V and 4 bases from J, the junction contained 5 bases not matched to a gene. The germline gives CDR1 SGHTA, CDR2 FQGNSA. The CDR3 runs 16 residues. The CDR3 reads CASSFLAGGKPDTQYF. The CDR3 DNA follows: TGTGCCAGCAGCTTCCTAGCGGGAGGGAAACCAGATACGCAGTATTTT.

CDR3 sequence: CASSSGTSGGTGELFF. CDR3 nucleotide sequence: TGCGCCAGCAGCTCGGGGACTAGCGGCGGCACCGGGGAGCTGTTTTTT. The J gene is TRBJ2-2, the V gene TRBV5-1; 11 positions agree with TRBD2. In germline, CDR1 is SGHRS, CDR2 YFSETQ. The CDR3 sequence is 16 residues long. J was trimmed by 4 bases and V by 3 bases; bases with no gene match: 5.

The rearrangement uses TRBV5-4 and TRBJ1-1; a weak D match, TRBD1 (6 bases). Germline lookup yields CDR1 SGHNT and CDR2 YYREEE (reference sequence). V lost 4 bases and J lost 1, with 14 bases in between. The CDR3 is made up of 15 amino acids. The CDR3 DNA sequence: TGTGCCAGCAGCCCGAACAGGGCCCCGAACACTGAAGCTTTCTTT. Amino acid sequence: CASSPNRAPNTEAFF. The full variable domain, completed using reference TRBV5-4 and TRBJ1-1, is ETGVTQSPTHLIKTRGQQVTLRCSSQSGHNTVSWYQQALGQGPQFIFQYYREEENGRGNFPPRFSGLQFPNYSSELNVNALELDDSALYLCASSPNRAPNTEAFFGQGTRLTVV.

This clone was found once. The V and J genes are TRBV12-3 or TRBV12-4 and TRBJ2-5; no clear D gene. V lost 8 bases, J lost 1 base, and 8 bases lay in between. The CDR3 has 12 residues. CDR3 loop: CASRSPQETQYF. CDR3 bases: TGTGCCAGCCGGTCACCCCAAGAGACCCAGTACTTC.

The chain has TRBV7-9 and TRBJ2-1, with 9 bases that match TRBD2. V was clipped by 4 bases and J by 8 bases; unmatched bases: 12. This CDR3 comprises 16 residues. CDR1 SEHNR and CDR2 FQNEAQ come from the germline V gene (reference sequence). DNA for the CDR3: TGTGCCAGCAGCTCCACAGGCGGGACTAGCCGGGATGAGCAGTTCTTC. Its translation is CASSSTGGTSRDEQFF.

V usage is TRBV4-3 and J usage is TRBJ2-3; 8 bases map to TRBD1. The CDR3 spans 15 residues. The J segment lost 8 bases and the V segment lost 1 base, leaving 8 bases of the junction unmatched. Germline CDR1 is LGHNA and CDR2 is YSLEER. CDR3 protein: CASSQGKGGQGTQYF. The CDR3 DNA reads as TGCGCCAGCAGCCAAGGGAAGGGAGGACAGGGTACGCAGTATTTT.

This sequence joins TRBV5-6 and TRBJ2-1; TRBD2 matches 7 bases. This CDR3 region has 13 residues. Germline CDR1 and CDR2: SGHDT and YYEEEE. V shed 1 base, J shed 13 bases, and the junction held 8 bases outside the gene matches. CDR3 sequence reads: CASSLPGGRAQFF. The CDR3 coding sequence is TGTGCCAGCAGCTTGCCTGGGGGGAGGGCCCAGTTCTTC. The entire variable domain, with the rest obtained from reference TRBV5-6 and TRBJ2-1, is as follows: DAGVTQSPTHLIKTRGQQVTLRCSPKSGHDTVSWYQQALGQGPQFIFQYYEEEERQRGNFPDRFSGHQFPNYSSELNVNALLLGDSALYLCASSLPGGRAQFFGPGTRLTVL.

This chain joins TRBV5-1 and TRBJ2-5, with D tentatively TRBD1 (5 bases). This CDR3 has 13 residues. Germline lookup yields CDR1 SGHRS and CDR2 YFSETQ. The V end lost 2 bases, the J end lost 5 bases, and 10 bases lay between the germline ends. This CDR3 reads CASSFQGRETQYF. CDR3 sequence (DNA): TGCGCCAGCAGCTTCCAGGGTCGGGAGACCCAGTACTTC.

Here the CDR3 reads CASSLLAASDEQFF. As DNA, the CDR3 is TGTGCCAGCAGCTTATTGGCCGCTTCCGATGAGCAGTTCTTC. The gene calls are TRBV11-2 and TRBJ2-1; no definite D call. V lost 2 bases and J 8 bases, leaving 13 bases between the germline ends. Germline assignment: CDR1 SGHAT and CDR2 FQNNGV. This CDR3 has 14 residues.

The rearrangement joins TRBV19 to TRBJ2-5; 7 bases match TRBD1. The CDR3 consists of 15 residues. V dropped 4 bases and J dropped 2; count of bases not matched to a gene: 7. CDR1 LNHDA and CDR2 SQIVND come from the germline V gene (reference sequence). CDR3 DNA: TGTGCCAGTAGTACAGGACAGGTTGAGCAAGAGACCCAGTACTTC. This gives the protein CASSTGQVEQETQYF.

This clone has a handful of counts. The chain carries TRBV6-2 or TRBV6-3 and TRBJ1-1; no firm D call. The V end lost 2 bases, the J end lost 5 bases, and 12 bases lay between the germline ends. The CDR3 totals 14 residues. CDR1 is MNHEY and CDR2 is SVGEGT in the germline V gene. CDR3 region: CASSYAAAGTEAFF. The CDR3 DNA follows: TGTGCCAGCAGTTACGCCGCGGCGGGGACTGAAGCTTTCTTT.

V usage is TRBV6-1 and J usage is TRBJ2-4; D is possibly TRBD2 (7 bases). The V gene lost 1 base and the J gene lost 9 bases, with 19 bases spanning the gap. The CDR3 has 16 residues. Germline loops: CDR1 MNHNS, CDR2 SASEGT. CDR3 DNA sequence: TGTGCCAGCAGTGAAGTGGGGGGAGGGGGTTTTAGCATTCAGTACTTC. Its protein product is CASSEVGGGGFSIQYF.

The chain recombines TRBV7-9 with TRBJ1-5; 11 bases fit TRBD1. The CDR3 consists of 15 residues. V was pared by 5 bases and J by 5 bases, with 5 bases of the junction left unmatched. Germline V gives CDR1 SEHNR, CDR2 FQNEAQ (reference sequence). The CDR3: CASSAGQGADQPQHF. The CDR3, as DNA: TGTGCCAGCAGCGCCGGACAGGGGGCGGATCAGCCCCAGCATTTT. Complete variable domain (other parts from reference TRBV7-9 and TRBJ1-5): DTGVSQNPRHKITKRGQNVTFRCDPISEHNRLYWYRQTLGQGPEFLTYFQNEAQLEKSRLLSDRFSAERPKGSFSTLEIQRTEQGDSAMYLCASSAGQGADQPQHFGDGTRLSIL.

The table lists this clone with a few counts. This chain joins TRBV11-2 and TRBJ2-7; no clear D. This CDR3 region has 15 residues. V was shortened by 0 bases and J by 0 bases, with 9 bases between the two germline ends. Germline V gives CDR1 SGHAT, CDR2 FQNNGV. The CDR3 loop reads CASSLDSGHSYEQYF. The CDR3 DNA follows: TGTGCCAGCAGCTTAGATAGTGGGCACTCCTACGAGCAGTACTTC. Variable domain in full (rest from reference TRBV11-2 and TRBJ2-7): EAGVAQSPRYKIIEKRQSVAFWCNPISGHATLYWYQQILGQGPKLLIQFQNNGVVDDSQLPKDRFSAERLKGVDSTLKIQPAKLEDSAVYLCASSLDSGHSYEQYFGPGTRLTVT.

The chain recombines TRBV27 with TRBJ1-6; D is perhaps TRBD1 (5 bases). V was clipped by 3 bases and J by 3 bases, with 15 bases between them. This CDR3 spans 17 amino acids. In germline, CDR1 is MNHEY, CDR2 SMNVEV (reference sequence). Here the CDR3 reads CASSLGLLGGYNSPLHF. The CDR3 region has the DNA TGTGCCAGCAGTTTGGGGCTCTTGGGGGGCTATAATTCACCCCTCCACTTT.

This clone was counted a single time. This CDR3 is CASTPGQVTGELFF. Written as DNA, the CDR3 is TGTGCCAGCACCCCCGGACAGGTCACCGGGGAGCTGTTTTTT. The J gene is TRBJ2-2, the V gene TRBV6-2 or TRBV6-3, with 7 positions matching TRBD1. CDR1 is MNHEY and CDR2 is SVGEGT in the germline V gene. With V trimmed by 7 bases and J by 4 bases, 6 bases remained unmatched. This CDR3 is built from 14 residues.

The rearrangement links TRBV27 to TRBJ2-7, with 8 bases lining up with TRBD1. The length of the CDR3 is 15 residues. Germline V lookup: CDR1 MNHEY, CDR2 SMNVEV (reference sequence). Trimming at V came to 5 bases and at J to 0 bases, leaving 6 bases not matched to a gene. The CDR3 loop is CASSARTGSSYEQYF. Written as DNA, the CDR3 is TGTGCCAGCAGTGCCCGGACAGGGAGCTCCTACGAGCAGTACTTC.